Presented here are 16 T cell receptor beta chains from one specimen sequenced in a study of T cell responses to AZD1222 COVID-19 vaccine. The method was immunoSEQ multiplex PCR; TCRdb's version includes in-frame clones alone and lacks a portion of them. Here the sample spans some 94,000 clones, 87% being singletons. The sample was peripheral blood, taken on day 0 of AZD1222 vaccination. These receptors all come from an adult in good health.

The rearrangement uses TRBV4-1 and TRBJ1-3, with D possibly matching TRBD1 (5 bases). This CDR3 is built from 15 residues. V gave up 3 bases and J gave up 0 bases, with 9 bases separating them. Germline assignment: CDR1 MGHRA and CDR2 YSYEKL. CDR3 amino acids: CASSQGRFSGNTIYF. The CDR3 region has the DNA TGCGCCAGCAGCCAGGGACGGTTCTCTGGAAACACCATATATTTT.

This clone has a handful of counts. The chain carries TRBV28 and TRBJ1-2; D remains unclear. Deletions cut 4 bases from V and 12 bases from J, with 15 bases between. The CDR3 contains 12 residues. In germline, CDR1 is MDHEN, CDR2 SYDVKM. CDR3 protein: CASSSGKEANTF. The CDR3 nucleotides are TGTGCCAGCAGTTCCGGAAAAGAAGCTAACACCTTC.

The CDR3 here is CASSPLLTGELFF. The CDR3 DNA reads as TGTGCCAGCAGTCCTCTCCTTACCGGGGAGCTGTTTTTT. The chain has TRBV27 and TRBJ2-2; no clear D gene. The CDR3 is 13 amino acids. Trimming took 5 bases from V and 5 from J, leaving 9 bases between them. Germline loops: CDR1 MNHEY, CDR2 SMNVEV (reference sequence).

This chain's CDR3 is CASSYGLEYNEQFF. The CDR3 DNA sequence: TGTGCCAGCAGCTATGGACTAGAATACAATGAGCAGTTCTTC. The chain combines TRBV5-8 with TRBJ2-1, with 7 bases fitting TRBD2. The V gene's germline CDR1 is SGHTS and CDR2 YDEGEE. The V and J ends lost 3 bases and 4 bases, in that order; junction bases with no gene match: 4. The CDR3 length is 14 residues. Filled out from reference TRBV5-8 and TRBJ2-1, the complete variable domain reads EAGVTQSPTHLIKTRGQQATLRCSPISGHTSVYWYQQALGLGLQFLLWYDEGEERNRGNFPPRFSGRQFPNYSSELNVNALELEDSALYLCASSYGLEYNEQFFGPGTRLTVL.

This chain joins TRBV19 and TRBJ2-7, with D possibly matching TRBD2 (6 bases). Germline V CDR1 and CDR2: LNHDA, SQIVND (reference sequence). V lost 4 bases to trimming and J lost 5 bases, with 15 bases between them. The CDR3 is made up of 14 amino acids. CDR3 amino acids: CASSRTAGKNEQYV. DNA for the CDR3: TGTGCCAGTAGTAGAACGGCGGGGAAGAACGAGCAGTACGTC.

The chain couples TRBV29-1 to TRBJ2-7, with 8 nucleotides matching TRBD1. V lost 7 bases and J lost 4; bases outside the gene matches: 9. This CDR3 contains 13 residues. Germline V gives CDR1 SQVTM, CDR2 ANQGSEA. As DNA, the CDR3 is TGCAGCGCGATACAGGGGGGTGGGTACGAGCAGTACTTC. Protein sequence: CSAIQGGGYEQYF.

This chain links TRBV7-6 with TRBJ1-5; D unresolved. The germline gives CDR1 SGHVS, CDR2 FNYEAQ. The V end lost 1 base, the J end lost 4 bases, and 11 bases lay between the germline ends. The CDR3 runs 15 residues. The CDR3 reads CASSLGNAQNQPQHF. For the CDR3, the DNA is TGTGCCAGCAGCTTAGGGAACGCCCAGAATCAGCCCCAGCATTTT. The full variable domain, completed using reference TRBV7-6 and TRBJ1-5, is GAGVSQSPRYKVTKRGQDVALRCDPISGHVSLYWYRQALGQGPEFLTYFNYEAQQDKSGLPNDRFSAERPEGSISTLTIQRTEQRDSAMYRCASSLGNAQNQPQHFGDGTRLSIL.

V and J are TRBV6-1 and TRBJ2-1; either TRBD1 or TRBD2 may fit D (5 bases each). Trimming pared 0 bases from V and 4 bases from J, leaving 13 bases between. CDR3 size: 16 residues. CDR1 and CDR2 from the germline V gene are MNHNS and SASEGT. Written as DNA, the CDR3 is TGTGCCAGCAGTGAAGCACGGGACGGACCGTACAATGAGCAGTTCTTC. Translation gives CASSEARDGPYNEQFF.

This rearrangement joins TRBV6-5 to TRBJ2-1, with 8 bases lining up with TRBD1. This CDR3 has 14 amino acids. J lost 2 bases, V lost 7 bases, and 4 bases had no gene match. Looked up from germline, CDR1 is MNHEY and CDR2 is SVGAGI. As DNA, the CDR3 is TGTGCCAGCACTCTGGACAGGGCCTACAATGAGCAGTTCTTC. Protein product: CASTLDRAYNEQFF.

V and J are TRBV27 and TRBJ2-1; the D gene could be TRBD1 or TRBD2 (6 bases each). CDR1 and CDR2 from the germline V gene are MNHEY and SMNVEV (reference sequence). This CDR3 region has 18 residues. V shed 0 bases and J shed 0 bases, with 15 bases lying between them. In nucleotides, the CDR3 is TGTGCCAGCAGTTTATCAGGGGGGACCCGAATCTCCTACAATGAGCAGTTCTTC. Amino acid sequence: CASSLSGGTRISYNEQFF.

The rearrangement joins TRBV11-3 to TRBJ1-6; unclear D gene. Germline-derived CDR1 and CDR2 are SGHNT and YENEEA. The ends were cut back, 0 bases at V and 10 bases at J, with 13 bases in the middle. This CDR3 is built from 15 residues. CDR3 DNA: TGTGCCAGCAGCTTAGATTTGGGAGCGGACTCACCCCTCCACTTT. It is translated as CASSLDLGADSPLHF.

This clone has only one observation. This chain links TRBV24-1 with TRBJ2-3; D unresolved. This CDR3 contains 13 residues. Trimming took off 5 bases at V and 2 bases at J, with 7 bases between the two ends. Germline assignment: CDR1 KGHDR and CDR2 SFDVKD. CDR3 residues: CATSGVYTDTQYF. In DNA, the CDR3 is TGTGCCACCAGTGGAGTCTACACAGATACGCAGTATTTT.

The gene calls are TRBV19 and TRBJ1-1, with D unclear. The length of the CDR3 is 12 residues. The germline gives CDR1 LNHDA, CDR2 SQIVND (reference sequence). The V gene lost 4 bases and the J gene lost 5 bases, with 8 bases spanning the gap. The CDR3 coding sequence is TGTGCCAGTAGTACTGGCAGGACTGAAGCTTTCTTT. Translating it yields CASSTGRTEAFF.

There are a few counts of this clone. The chain has TRBV6-5 and TRBJ1-6, with TRBD1 identical over 10 bases. Per the germline V gene, CDR1 is MNHEY and CDR2 is SVGAGI. The CDR3 loop spans 15 amino acids. V lost 6 bases, J lost 9 bases, and 8 bases stayed unmatched. CDR3 in amino acids: CASRPDRGDTSPLHF. The DNA of the CDR3 is TGTGCCAGCAGACCGGACAGGGGGGATACTTCACCCCTCCACTTT.

The chain has TRBV7-2 and TRBJ1-2, with TRBD1 matching 7 bases. Germline trimming cut 5 bases from V and 4 bases from J; bases unmatched to any gene: 7. The germline gives CDR1 SGHTA, CDR2 FQGNSA. The CDR3 covers 14 residues. CDR3 bases: TGTGCCAGCAGCAACGAAGGGGGCAGCTATGGCTACACCTTC. Residues: CASSNEGGSYGYTF.

The chain combines TRBV6-5 with TRBJ2-5; TRBD2 agrees at 9 bases. Germline values: CDR1 MNHEY, CDR2 SVGAGI. The length of the CDR3 is 13 residues. V was pared by 2 bases and J by 10 bases, with 5 bases of the junction left unmatched. Here the CDR3 reads CASSYGVAGDQYF. In DNA, the CDR3 is TGTGCCAGCAGTTACGGGGTAGCGGGGGACCAGTACTTC.